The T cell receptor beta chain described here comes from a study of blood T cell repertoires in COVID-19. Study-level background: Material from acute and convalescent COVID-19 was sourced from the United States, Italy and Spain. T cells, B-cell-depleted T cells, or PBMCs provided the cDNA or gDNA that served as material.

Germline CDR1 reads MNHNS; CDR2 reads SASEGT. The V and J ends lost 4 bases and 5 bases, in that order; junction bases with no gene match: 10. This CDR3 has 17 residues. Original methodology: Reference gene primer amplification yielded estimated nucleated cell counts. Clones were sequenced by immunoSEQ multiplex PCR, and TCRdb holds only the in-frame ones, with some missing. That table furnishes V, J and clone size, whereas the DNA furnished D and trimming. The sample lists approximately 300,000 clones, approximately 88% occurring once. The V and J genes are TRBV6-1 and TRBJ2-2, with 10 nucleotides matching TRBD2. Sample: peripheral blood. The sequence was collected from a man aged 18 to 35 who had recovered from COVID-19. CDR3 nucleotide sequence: TGTGCCAGCAGTGCCTCCCCGACTAGCGGGCAAACCGGGGAGCTGTTTTTT. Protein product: CASSASPTSGQTGELFF.